This is a list of T cell receptor beta chains from one sample in a study of T-cell memory formation after mild COVID-19. A single record per CDR3 protein comes from TCRdb applying MiXCR to the 5' RACE reads. The table shows 45,000 to 50,000 distinct CDR3 sequences, with about 7.3% occurring only once. The sequenced sample was PBMCs or a T cell subset sorted from them (not recorded which). These receptors all come from a man younger than 35 who had mild COVID-19 (a few samples of this study predate the infection). Cell type and time point are not known. Each CDR3 is given with its conserved first and last residue. Each record gives: J gene, clone size, V gene, D gene, CDR3 protein, CDR3 DNA. A D gene is named only where the DNA matches it firmly. Some rows have no size entry. The others give once, few or many, or a class for an expanded clone.

TRBJ2-1 | few | TRBV6-2/TRBV6-3 | TRBD2 | CASNLRGAGGLPNEQFF | TGTGCCAGCAACTTACGGGGTGCGGGGGGGCTTCCCAATGAGCAGTTCTTC
TRBJ1-2 | NA | TRBV2 | NA | CASSEGGTIGYTF | TGTGCCAGCAGTGAAGGGGGGACGATTGGCTACACCTTC
TRBJ1-2 | NA | TRBV7-2 | NA | CASATAGAYNYGYTF | TGTGCCAGTGCCACGGCGGGGGCCTATAACTATGGCTACACCTTC
TRBJ2-5 | few | TRBV15 | TRBD1 | CATSQGQQETQYF | TGTGCCACCAGCCAGGGACAGCAAGAGACCCAGTACTTC
TRBJ2-1 | NA | TRBV20-1 | TRBD2 | CSATGLARSSYNEQFF | TGCAGTGCGACAGGACTAGCCCGGAGCTCCTACAATGAGCAGTTCTTC
TRBJ2-5 | NA | TRBV12-3/TRBV12-4 | NA | CAISLLGETQYF | TGTGCCATCAGTTTACTGGGCGAGACCCAGTACTTC
TRBJ1-3 | few | TRBV7-2 | NA | CASSLSGAGNTIYF | TGTGCCAGCAGCTTGTCGGGGGCTGGAAACACCATATATTTT
TRBJ2-2 | many | TRBV7-2 | NA | CASSLGRNTGELFF | TGTGCCAGCAGCTTGGGACGCAACACCGGGGAGCTGTTTTTT
TRBJ2-3 | few | TRBV7-9 | NA | CASSFGGLADTQYF | TGTGCCAGCAGCTTTGGGGGGCTTGCAGATACGCAGTATTTT
TRBJ2-3 | NA | TRBV5-1 | NA | CASSSQGTSTDTQYF | TGCGCCAGCAGCTCACAAGGAACTAGCACAGATACGCAGTATTTT
TRBJ1-6 | many | TRBV15 | NA | CATRGEIGSPLHF | TGTGCCACCAGGGGCGAAATAGGTTCACCCCTCCACTTT